A single TCR beta chain is shown here with its context. The source of the sample is a study of control samples from healthy donors and cancer patients. Germline lookup yields CDR1 MNHNS and CDR2 SASEGT. The CDR3 totals 16 residues. Trimming removed 0 bases from V and 8 bases from J, with 16 bases in between. Libraries were prepared by immunoSEQ multiplex PCR; TCRdb keeps only in-frame clonotypes and omits some of them. Of about 78,000 clones in the sample, less than 90% were seen once. Sequences were obtained from blood. This chain joins TRBV6-1 and TRBJ1-4, with D possibly being TRBD1 (6 bases). The origin of this receptor is an older woman in good health. The CDR3, as DNA: TGTGCCAGCAGTGAAGCCTTTGCAGGGACACGGGAAAAACTGTTTTTT. Protein product: CASSEAFAGTREKLFF.